The present T cell receptor (beta chain) was sequenced within a study of blood T cells in healthy people across ages. Findings and limits, study-wide: Higher diversity and more naive CD4+ cells were features of long-lived donors, compared to aged donors.

It was with a sample-barcoded 5' primer and a J-beta primer mix that a second PCR of roughly 7 to 11 cycles was run. TCRdb reanalysed the 5' RACE reads using MiXCR and keeps one entry per CDR3 protein. The profile shows hundreds of thousands of distinct CDR3 sequences, more than 55% of them singletons. With respect to this clonotype: Its antigen remains unknown. One end of the junction is discordant with germline, which a read error may explain.

The sequence was obtained from a man in his forties or fifties in good health. The sample taken for sequencing was blood.

The CDR3 loop is CSAEQDYEQYF. The CDR3 nucleotides read TGCAGCGCTGAACAGGATTACGAGCAGTACTTC. This chain uses TRBV29-1 with TRBJ2-5, with a weak D call TRBD1 (5 bases). Judging by the DNA end, TRBJ2-7 fits better; the J call may be wrong. CDR1 SQVTM and CDR2 ANQGSEA come from the germline V gene. The CDR3 sequence is 11 residues long.